The 15 T cell receptor beta chains presented below share a single source sample, sequenced in a study of sequential checkpoint blockade in melanoma. Some clones are missing from TCRdb's copy, which holds only in-frame ones; the method was immunoSEQ multiplex PCR. The sample contains under 40,000 clones, around nine tenths of which appear only once. Treatment described: randomized to nivolumab then ipilimumab (arm A) or the reverse (arm B). This specimen was CD8+ T cells sorted from blood (inferred from file names), taken from a patient given nivolumab and ipilimumab in sequence. All receptors come from a human donor with melanoma.

This chain uses TRBV5-6 with TRBJ2-1, with D perhaps TRBD2 (6 bases). CDR1 is SGHDT and CDR2 is YYEEEE in the germline V gene. V was cut by 0 bases and J by 5 bases, with 15 bases left in between. CDR3 length: 16 residues. For the CDR3, the DNA is TGTGCCAGCAGCTTGGCTCTGGCGGGATGGAACAATGAGCAGTTCTTC. Translating gives CASSLALAGWNNEQFF.

The chain is built from TRBV27 and TRBJ2-3; 8 positions agree with TRBD1. V trimming: 7 bases; J trimming: 6 bases; junction bases outside the gene matches: 18. CDR1 and CDR2 (germline): MNHEY, SMNVEV (reference sequence). This CDR3 contains 17 residues. The CDR3 loop is CASNIDRGEVVVDTQYF. As DNA, the CDR3 is TGTGCCAGCAACATAGACAGGGGTGAGGTTGTCGTTGATACGCAGTATTTT.

V usage is TRBV14 and J usage is TRBJ2-7; TRBD2 aligns across 10 bases. V lost 0 bases to trimming and J lost 2 bases; unmatched junction nucleotides: 4. The CDR3 has 16 amino acids. Germline V gene lookup returns CDR1 SGHDN and CDR2 FVKESK. The CDR3 DNA follows: TGTGCCAGCAGCCAAGATGGCCTAGCGGGAGCCTACGAGCAGTACTTC. Residues: CASSQDGLAGAYEQYF.

This rearrangement joins TRBV27 to TRBJ1-5, with D maybe TRBD1 (6 bases). Germline assignment: CDR1 MNHEY and CDR2 SMNVEV (reference sequence). Trimming shortened V by 3 bases and J by 6 bases, and 9 bases separated the two germline ends. This CDR3 is 13 amino acids long. The CDR3 loop reads CASSLGAAQPQHF. In DNA, the CDR3 is TGTGCCAGCAGTTTGGGGGCTGCTCAGCCCCAGCATTTT.

V is TRBV11-1 and J is TRBJ1-4; 12 bases line up with TRBD1. The CDR3 contains 15 residues. Trimming at V came to 5 bases and at J to 7 bases, leaving 5 bases not matched to a gene. Germline loops: CDR1 SGHAT, CDR2 FQDESV (reference sequence). The CDR3 region is CASSHGTGGFEKLFF. The CDR3 DNA reads TGTGCCAGCAGCCACGGGACAGGGGGCTTTGAAAAACTGTTTTTT.

This rearrangement joins TRBV27 to TRBJ2-1, with 10 bases matching TRBD2. The J segment lost 3 bases and the V segment lost 4 bases, leaving 3 bases of the junction unmatched. The CDR3 has 15 residues. Germline CDR1 MNHEY, CDR2 SMNVEV (reference sequence). The CDR3 region has the DNA TGTGCCAGCAGTTCAGGACTAGCGGACTACAATGAGCAGTTCTTC. This encodes CASSSGLADYNEQFF.

The chain combines TRBV7-9 with TRBJ1-1; 7 bases are a match to TRBD1. CDR3 length: 18 amino acids. The V segment lost 1 base and the J segment 0 bases; nucleotides outside the gene matches: 11. Germline values: CDR1 SEHNR, CDR2 FQNEAQ (reference sequence). The CDR3 DNA reads TGTGCCAGCAGCTTAGGGGTTCTTGGACAGGCGATGAACACTGAAGCTTTCTTT. It specifies CASSLGVLGQAMNTEAFF.

The CDR3 sequence: CASSGRPGQGFNQPQHF. The CDR3, as DNA: TGTGCCAGCAGTGGGCGTCCGGGACAGGGGTTCAATCAGCCCCAGCATTTT. The rearrangement joins TRBV6-1 to TRBJ1-5; TRBD1 matches 10 bases. This CDR3 has 17 residues. Germline V CDR1 and CDR2: MNHNS, SASEGT. The trim removed 4 bases at V and 3 bases at J, leaving 9 bases unmatched.

The chain combines TRBV4-2 with TRBJ2-1, with D tentatively TRBD2 (6 bases). Germline V lookup: CDR1 LGHNA, CDR2 YNFKEQ. The CDR3 extends over 12 amino acids. Trimming pared 1 base from V and 9 bases from J, leaving 7 bases between. CDR3 in DNA: TGTGCCAGCAGCCAAGTCGGGGGTGAGCAGTTCTTC. Protein: CASSQVGGEQFF.

The V gene is TRBV9, the J gene TRBJ1-1; TRBD1 matches at 8 bases. CDR3 length: 13 residues. Trimming removed 3 bases from V and 9 bases from J; junction bases left unmatched: 7. Germline CDR1 is SGDLS and CDR2 is YYNGEE. The CDR3 reads CASSAEDRDQAFF. CDR3 nucleotide sequence: TGTGCCAGCAGCGCCGAGGACAGGGATCAAGCTTTCTTT.

The rearrangement links TRBV2 to TRBJ1-1; D remains ambiguous. The length of the CDR3 is 13 residues. Germline assignment: CDR1 SNHLY and CDR2 FYNNEI. The ends were cut back, 10 bases at V and 3 bases at J, with 15 bases in the middle. CDR3 in DNA: TGTGCCATATCCGGAGGGTTGGACACTGAAGCTTTCTTT. As protein: CAISGGLDTEAFF.

The chain employs TRBV13 and TRBJ1-2; 10 bases agree with TRBD1. Trimming removed 5 bases from V and 5 bases from J; junction bases left unmatched: 5. Germline CDR1 and CDR2: PRHDT and FYEKMQ (reference sequence). CDR3 length: 14 residues. The CDR3 nucleotides read TGTGCCAGCAGCCGTGGACAGGGGGAATATGGCTACACCTTC. As protein: CASSRGQGEYGYTF.

The chain joins TRBV4-3 to TRBJ1-2, with D possibly matching TRBD1 (5 bases). The CDR3 covers 15 residues. V was cut by 0 bases and J by 2 bases, with 10 bases left in between. Germline V gene sequence: CDR1 LGHNA, CDR2 YSLEER. The CDR3 is CASSQDWTMNYGYTF. CDR3 sequence (DNA): TGCGCCAGCAGCCAAGATTGGACAATGAACTATGGCTACACCTTC.

This chain connects TRBV9 to TRBJ2-1; 12 bases fit TRBD2. The germline V gene has CDR1 SGDLS and CDR2 YYNGEE. J was trimmed by 3 bases and V by 3 bases; bases with no gene match: 4. The CDR3 is 16 residues long. CDR3 DNA sequence: TGTGCCAGCAGCGCCTCTAGCGGGAGGGACTACAATGAGCAGTTCTTC. The encoded protein is CASSASSGRDYNEQFF.

The chain carries TRBV9 and TRBJ2-3; 8 bases line up with TRBD2. This CDR3 is 15 amino acids long. Germline loops: CDR1 SGDLS, CDR2 YYNGEE. V shed 4 bases, J shed 6 bases, and the junction held 10 bases outside the gene matches. CDR3 residues: CASSSLSSGSDTQYF. CDR3 coding DNA: TGTGCCAGCAGCTCGCTCTCCAGCGGGAGCGATACGCAGTATTTT.